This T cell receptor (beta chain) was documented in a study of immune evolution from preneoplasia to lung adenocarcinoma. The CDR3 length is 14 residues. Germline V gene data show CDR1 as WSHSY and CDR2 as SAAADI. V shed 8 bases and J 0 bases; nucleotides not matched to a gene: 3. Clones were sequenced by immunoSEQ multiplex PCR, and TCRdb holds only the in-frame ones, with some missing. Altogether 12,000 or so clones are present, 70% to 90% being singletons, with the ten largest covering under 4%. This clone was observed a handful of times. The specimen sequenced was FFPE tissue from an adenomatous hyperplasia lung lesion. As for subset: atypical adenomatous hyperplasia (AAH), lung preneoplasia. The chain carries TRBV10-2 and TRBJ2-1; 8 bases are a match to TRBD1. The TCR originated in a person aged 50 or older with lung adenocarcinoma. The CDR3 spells CASLGQGSYNEQFF. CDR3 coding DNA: TGCGCCAGCCTTGGACAGGGCTCCTACAATGAGCAGTTCTTC.